This passage covers 21 T cell receptor beta chains from one sample sequenced in a study of OX40 agonist ivuxolimab in advanced cancers. Repertoires were generated with immunoSEQ multiplex PCR, while TCRdb's copy carries only in-frame clones and drops some. Of about 28,000 clones listed, about 82% are singletons. Here the sequenced sample was CD4+ or CD8+ T cells sorted from blood, taken in a trial of the OX40 agonist ivuxolimab. These receptors all stem from an adult with an advanced solid tumor such as melanoma, head and neck, liver or kidney cancer.

The chain couples TRBV9 to TRBJ2-3; the D call may be TRBD1 or TRBD2 (6 bases each). Germline V lookup: CDR1 SGDLS, CDR2 YYNGEE. The germline V and J ends were trimmed by 2 bases and 1 base, with 14 bases remaining between them. The CDR3 contains 16 residues. As DNA, the CDR3 is TGTGCCAGCAGCGTTGGGTTTGGGGGGCGCACAGATACGCAGTATTTT. Its protein is CASSVGFGGRTDTQYF. Combining the CDR3 with reference TRBV9 and TRBJ2-3 gives the whole variable domain DSGVTQTPKHLITATGQRVTLRCSPRSGDLSVYWYQQSLDQGLQFLIQYYNGEERAKGNILERFSAQQFPDLHSELNLSSLELGDSALYFCASSVGFGGRTDTQYFGPGTRLTVL.

The chain employs TRBV27 and TRBJ2-1; TRBD2 matches at 10 bases. This CDR3 has 20 residues. Looked up from germline, CDR1 is MNHEY and CDR2 is SMNVEV (reference sequence). V lost 0 bases to trimming and J lost 0 bases; unmatched junction nucleotides: 11. This CDR3 is CASSLSPGLARSNSYNEQFF. The CDR3 nucleotides are TGTGCCAGCAGTTTATCTCCGGGACTAGCGAGAAGTAACTCCTACAATGAGCAGTTCTTC.

The chain recombines TRBV7-6 with TRBJ2-1, with D perhaps TRBD2 (6 bases). The CDR3 spans 13 residues. Germline lookup yields CDR1 SGHVS and CDR2 FNYEAQ. Trimming took off 4 bases at V and 6 bases at J, with 10 bases between the two ends. CDR3 region: CASSSGLVNEQFF. CDR3 DNA sequence: TGTGCCAGCAGCTCGGGACTGGTCAATGAGCAGTTCTTC.

V is TRBV7-9 and J is TRBJ2-3; D not resolved. V shed 5 bases and J shed 2 bases, with 8 bases lying between them. This CDR3 has 13 residues. Per the germline V gene, CDR1 is SEHNR and CDR2 is FQNEAQ (reference sequence). The DNA for the CDR3 is TGTGCCAGCAGCAAGGCCCCCACAGATACGCAGTATTTT. It codes for CASSKAPTDTQYF.

Only a few counts were recorded for this clone. V is TRBV7-8 and J is TRBJ2-7, with TRBD2 matching over 14 bases. V shed 5 bases, J shed 5 bases, and the junction held 8 bases outside the gene matches. The CDR3 consists of 16 residues. Looked up from germline, CDR1 is SGHVS and CDR2 is FQNEAQ. Written as DNA, the CDR3 is TGTGCCAGCAGCGAAGGCCAGGGACTAGCGGGAGACGAGCAGTACTTC. Its translation is CASSEGQGLAGDEQYF.

The V gene is TRBV4-1, the J gene TRBJ2-1; tentatively, D is TRBD2 (6 bases). Per germline, CDR1 MGHRA and CDR2 YSYEKL. CDR3 length equals 16 residues. V shed 3 bases and J shed 0 bases, with 12 bases lying between them. CDR3 sequence (DNA): TGCGCCAGCAGCCAGGAGGGCCTTAGCTCCTACAATGAGCAGTTCTTC. Its translation is CASSQEGLSSYNEQFF.

By proportion, this clone is medium-sized. V gene TRBV4-1 combines with J gene TRBJ1-4; tentative D call: TRBD1 (6 bases). Germline V CDR1 and CDR2: MGHRA, YSYEKL. The CDR3 extends over 15 amino acids. V was trimmed by 1 base and J by 8 bases, leaving 14 bases between them. The CDR3 bases are TGCGCCAGCAGCCAAGGGGCAGGGGTCGCGGAAAAACTGTTTTTT. Translated: CASSQGAGVAEKLFF.

A few counts support this clone. The chain recombines TRBV29-1 with TRBJ2-5, with 12 bases matching TRBD2. The CDR3 covers 15 residues. The ends lost 5 bases at V and 5 bases at J; junction bases unmatched: 9. Germline assignment: CDR1 SQVTM and CDR2 ANQGSEA. The CDR3 reads CSVLTSGRRKETQYF. The CDR3 DNA reads as TGCAGCGTTCTGACTAGCGGGAGACGAAAGGAGACCCAGTACTTC.

The V gene is TRBV5-5, the J gene TRBJ2-5; D ambiguous. CDR3 length equals 16 residues. Germline CDR1 and CDR2: SGHKS and YYEKEE (reference sequence). Trimming left V 1 base short and J 1 base short, with 14 bases between. Here the CDR3 reads CASSLYGLNIQETQYF. The CDR3 DNA reads TGTGCCAGCAGCTTGTACGGGTTGAACATCCAAGAGACCCAGTACTTC.

The chain combines TRBV5-6 with TRBJ1-5; D unclear. The CDR3 is made up of 14 amino acids. Germline CDR1 is SGHDT and CDR2 is YYEEEE. Trimming pared 2 bases from V and 0 bases from J, leaving 6 bases between. This chain's CDR3 is CASSFRGSNQPQHF. The CDR3 DNA reads as TGTGCCAGCAGCTTCCGGGGTAGCAATCAGCCCCAGCATTTT.

This chain links TRBV4-2 with TRBJ2-5, with TRBD2 identical over 15 bases. The end of the DNA is better explained by TRBJ2-7, so the J call may be wrong. CDR3 size: 18 residues. Germline CDR1 and CDR2: LGHNA and YNFKEQ. The chain's CDR3 is CASSPGLAGGPRSYEQYF. The CDR3 bases are TGTGCCAGCAGCCCTGGACTAGCGGGAGGGCCGAGGAGTTACGAGCAGTACTTC.

This clone came up once. The J gene is TRBJ1-2, the V gene TRBV7-9; 8 bases are a match to TRBD1. The J segment lost 7 bases and the V segment lost 1 base, leaving 5 bases of the junction unmatched. The CDR3 loop spans 14 amino acids. Germline-derived CDR1 and CDR2 are SEHNR and FQNEAQ (reference sequence). CDR3 residues: CASSLGQGAIGYTF. The CDR3 DNA follows: TGTGCCAGCAGCTTAGGCCAGGGGGCCATTGGCTACACCTTC.

The table lists this clone with a few counts. The CDR3 DNA is TGCGCCAGCAGCTTGGGACTAGCGTCTTACCACGAGCAGTACTTC. Translating gives CASSLGLASYHEQYF. The rearrangement uses TRBV5-1 and TRBJ2-7, with TRBD2 identical over 8 bases. The length of the CDR3 is 15 residues. Losses at the gene ends were 0 bases for V and 5 bases for J; bases not matched to a gene: 7. Germline V gene lookup returns CDR1 SGHRS and CDR2 YFSETQ. Together with reference TRBV5-1 and TRBJ2-7, the CDR3 gives the full variable domain: KAGVTQTPRYLIKTRGQQVTLSCSPISGHRSVSWYQQTPGQGLQFLFEYFSETQRNKGNFPGRFSGRQFSNSRSEMNVSTLELGDSALYLCASSLGLASYHEQYFGPGTRLTVT.

This sequence joins TRBV7-8 and TRBJ2-1, with TRBD2 matching 10 bases. This CDR3 spans 15 amino acids. Germline lookup yields CDR1 SGHVS and CDR2 FQNEAQ. Trimming cost V 4 bases and J 7 bases; bases outside gene matches: 7. CDR3 in amino acids: CASSYSGRASNEQFF. CDR3 nucleotides: TGTGCCAGCAGCTACAGCGGGAGGGCCTCGAATGAGCAGTTCTTC.

The rearrangement joins TRBV6-4 to TRBJ2-2; D remains ambiguous. The V gene lost 2 bases and the J gene lost 5 bases, with 6 bases spanning the gap. The CDR3 totals 13 residues. Per the germline V gene, CDR1 is MRHNA and CDR2 is SNTAGT. The CDR3 spells CASSDQHTGELFF. The DNA for the CDR3 is TGTGCCAGCAGTGACCAGCATACCGGGGAGCTGTTTTTT.

This clone came up a few times. The rearrangement joins TRBV7-9 to TRBJ1-2; D is undetermined. This CDR3 region has 14 residues. Trimming took off 5 bases at V and 1 base at J, with 11 bases between the two ends. Per germline, CDR1 SEHNR and CDR2 FQNEAQ (reference sequence). CDR3 in amino acids: CASSPLQLNYGYTF. CDR3 nucleotide sequence: TGTGCCAGCAGCCCACTACAACTTAACTATGGCTACACCTTC.

This chain uses TRBV28 with TRBJ2-3, with D possibly TRBD2 on 5 matching bases. Germline V gene data show CDR1 as MDHEN and CDR2 as SYDVKM. The ends were cut back, 6 bases at V and 4 bases at J, with 17 bases in the middle. The CDR3 has 15 residues. The CDR3 reads CASSPGLDWPDTQYF. The CDR3 DNA follows: TGTGCCAGCAGCCCGGGCCTGGACTGGCCAGATACGCAGTATTTT.

V is TRBV30 and J is TRBJ2-7; possibly TRBD2 for D (5 bases). Trimming pared 2 bases from V and 5 bases from J, leaving 13 bases between. The CDR3 covers 13 residues. Per germline, CDR1 GTSNPN and CDR2 SVGIG (reference sequence). In DNA, the CDR3 is TGTGCCTGGAGTTCCCTGGACGGGGACGAGCAGTACTTC. This encodes CAWSSLDGDEQYF.

The chain is built from TRBV15 and TRBJ2-1; TRBD2 agrees at 9 bases. The V segment lost 0 bases and the J segment 9 bases; nucleotides outside the gene matches: 6. Germline values: CDR1 LNHNV, CDR2 YYDKDF (reference sequence). This CDR3 has 15 amino acids. The CDR3, as DNA: TGTGCCACCAGCAGAGAGGCTAGCGGGATCCGTGAGCAGTTCTTC. Its protein product is CATSREASGIREQFF.

The V call is TRBV15, the J call TRBJ2-5; the D gene is possibly TRBD2 (5 bases). Between the trimmed V and J ends, which lost 1 base and 5 bases, there was a span of 20 bases. The CDR3 extends over 17 amino acids. Germline CDR1 and CDR2: LNHNV and YYDKDF (reference sequence). As DNA, the CDR3 is TGTGCCACCAGCAGAGCGACCCCGGGCCCCCCGGGGGAGACCCAGTACTTC. Its translation is CATSRATPGPPGETQYF.

As to this clone: The junction shows a germline mismatch at one end, possibly a read error. The rearrangement uses TRBV5-1 and TRBJ2-7; perhaps TRBD2 as D (6 bases). This CDR3 is 14 amino acids long. Germline V gene lookup returns CDR1 SGHRS and CDR2 YFSETQ. The CDR3 DNA follows: TGCGCCAGCAGCCCCGGGACTTCCTCCGACGAGCAGTACTTC. As protein: CASSPGTSSDEQYF.